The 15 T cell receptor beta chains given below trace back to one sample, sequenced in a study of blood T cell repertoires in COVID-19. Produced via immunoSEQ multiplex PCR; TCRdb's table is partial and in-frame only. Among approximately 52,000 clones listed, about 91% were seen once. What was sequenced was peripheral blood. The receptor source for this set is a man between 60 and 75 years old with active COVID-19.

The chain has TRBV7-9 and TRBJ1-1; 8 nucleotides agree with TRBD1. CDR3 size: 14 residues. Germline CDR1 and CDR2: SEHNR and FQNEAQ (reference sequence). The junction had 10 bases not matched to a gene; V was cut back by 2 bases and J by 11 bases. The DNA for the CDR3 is TGTGCCAGCAGCTTACCCGGACAGGGCCCCGTTGCTTTCTTT. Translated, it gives CASSLPGQGPVAFF.

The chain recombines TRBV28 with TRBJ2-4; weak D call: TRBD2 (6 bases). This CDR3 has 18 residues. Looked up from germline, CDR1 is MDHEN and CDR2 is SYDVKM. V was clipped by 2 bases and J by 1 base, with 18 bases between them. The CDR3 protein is CASSLRRVLLEAKNIQYF. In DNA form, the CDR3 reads TGTGCCAGCAGTTTAAGGAGGGTCCTTCTAGAGGCCAAAAACATTCAGTACTTC.

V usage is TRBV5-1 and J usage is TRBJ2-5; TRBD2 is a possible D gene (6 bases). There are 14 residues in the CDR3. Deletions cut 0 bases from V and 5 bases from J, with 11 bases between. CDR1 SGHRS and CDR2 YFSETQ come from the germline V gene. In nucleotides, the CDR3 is TGCGCCAGCAGCTTGGCCGGGGGTGTGGAGACCCAGTACTTC. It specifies CASSLAGGVETQYF. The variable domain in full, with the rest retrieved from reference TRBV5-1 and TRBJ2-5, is KAGVTQTPRYLIKTRGQQVTLSCSPISGHRSVSWYQQTPGQGLQFLFEYFSETQRNKGNFPGRFSGRQFSNSRSEMNVSTLELGDSALYLCASSLAGGVETQYFGPGTRLLVL.

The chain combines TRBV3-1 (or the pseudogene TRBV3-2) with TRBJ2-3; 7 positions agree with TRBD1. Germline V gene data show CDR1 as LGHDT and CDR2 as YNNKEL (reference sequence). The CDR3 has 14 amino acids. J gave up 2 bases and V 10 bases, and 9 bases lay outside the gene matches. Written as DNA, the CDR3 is TGTGCCATCGAGACAGGGCGTATCACAGATACGCAGTATTTT. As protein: CAIETGRITDTQYF.

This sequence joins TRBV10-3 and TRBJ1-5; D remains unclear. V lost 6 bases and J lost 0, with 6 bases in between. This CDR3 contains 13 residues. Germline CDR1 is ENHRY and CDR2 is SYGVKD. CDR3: CAISQNSNQPQHF. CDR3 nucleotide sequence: TGTGCCATCAGCCAAAATAGCAATCAGCCCCAGCATTTT.

The CDR3 reads CATSGAGQGANEQFF. Here the CDR3 DNA reads TGTGCCACCAGTGGTGCGGGACAGGGGGCCAATGAGCAGTTCTTC. The chain couples TRBV24-1 to TRBJ2-1; TRBD1 aligns across 12 bases. V shed 5 bases and J 6 bases; nucleotides not matched to a gene: 4. The CDR3 sequence is 15 residues long. Germline CDR1 and CDR2: KGHDR and SFDVKD.

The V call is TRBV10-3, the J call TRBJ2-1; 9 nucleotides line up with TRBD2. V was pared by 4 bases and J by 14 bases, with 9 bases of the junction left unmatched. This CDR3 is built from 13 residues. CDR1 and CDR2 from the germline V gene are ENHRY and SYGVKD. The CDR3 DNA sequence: TGTGCCATCAGTGCTACTAGCGGGCCGGGGGAGTTCTTC. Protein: CAISATSGPGEFF.

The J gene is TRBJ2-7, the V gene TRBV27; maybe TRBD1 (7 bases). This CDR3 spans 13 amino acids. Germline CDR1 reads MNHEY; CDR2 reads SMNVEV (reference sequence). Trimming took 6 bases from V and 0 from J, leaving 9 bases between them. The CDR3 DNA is TGTGCCAGCAGGCGGGACAGCTCCTACGAGCAGTACTTC. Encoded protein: CASRRDSSYEQYF.

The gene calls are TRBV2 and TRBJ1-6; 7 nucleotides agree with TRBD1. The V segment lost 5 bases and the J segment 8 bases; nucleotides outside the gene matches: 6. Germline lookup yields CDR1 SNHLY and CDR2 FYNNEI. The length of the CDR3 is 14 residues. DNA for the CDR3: TGTGCCAGCAGTCAGGACAGGTTTTATTCACCCCTCCACTTT. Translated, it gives CASSQDRFYSPLHF.

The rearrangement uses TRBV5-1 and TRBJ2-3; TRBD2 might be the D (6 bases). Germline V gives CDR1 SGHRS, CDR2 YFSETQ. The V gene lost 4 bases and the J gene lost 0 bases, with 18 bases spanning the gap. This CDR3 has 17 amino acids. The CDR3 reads CASSRTRERHSTDTQYF. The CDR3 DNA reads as TGCGCCAGCAGCCGAACCCGGGAGCGCCATAGCACAGATACGCAGTATTTT. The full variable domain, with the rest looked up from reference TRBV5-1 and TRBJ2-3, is KAGVTQTPRYLIKTRGQQVTLSCSPISGHRSVSWYQQTPGQGLQFLFEYFSETQRNKGNFPGRFSGRQFSNSRSEMNVSTLELGDSALYLCASSRTRERHSTDTQYFGPGTRLTVL.

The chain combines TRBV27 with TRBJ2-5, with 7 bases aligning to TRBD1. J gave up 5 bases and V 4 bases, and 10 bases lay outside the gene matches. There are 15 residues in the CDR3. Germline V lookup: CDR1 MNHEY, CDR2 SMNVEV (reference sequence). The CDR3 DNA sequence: TGTGCCAGCAGTTCACAGGGGTGGGATTCGGAGACCCAGTACTTC. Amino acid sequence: CASSSQGWDSETQYF.

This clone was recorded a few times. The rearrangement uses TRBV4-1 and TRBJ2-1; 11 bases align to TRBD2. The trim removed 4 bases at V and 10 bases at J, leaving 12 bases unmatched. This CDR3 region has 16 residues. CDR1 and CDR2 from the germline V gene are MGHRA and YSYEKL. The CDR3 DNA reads TGCGCCAGCAGCCCGAACCCTATAGCGGGGGGGAGAGAGCAGTTCTTC. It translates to CASSPNPIAGGREQFF.

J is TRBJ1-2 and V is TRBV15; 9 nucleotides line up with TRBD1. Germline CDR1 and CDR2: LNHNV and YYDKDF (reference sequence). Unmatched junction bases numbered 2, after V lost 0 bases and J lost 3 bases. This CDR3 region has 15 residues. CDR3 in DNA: TGTGCCACCAGCAGAGAGGGACAGGGTTACTATGGCTACACCTTC. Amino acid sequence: CATSREGQGYYGYTF.

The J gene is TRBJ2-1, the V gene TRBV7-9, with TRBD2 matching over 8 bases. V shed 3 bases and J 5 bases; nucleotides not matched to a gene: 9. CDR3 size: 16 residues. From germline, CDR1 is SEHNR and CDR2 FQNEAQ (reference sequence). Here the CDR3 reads CASSFDTSGSNNEQFF. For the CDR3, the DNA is TGTGCCAGCAGCTTCGATACGAGCGGGAGTAACAATGAGCAGTTCTTC. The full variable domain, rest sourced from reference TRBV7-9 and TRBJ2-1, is DTGVSQNPRHKITKRGQNVTFRCDPISEHNRLYWYRQTLGQGPEFLTYFQNEAQLEKSRLLSDRFSAERPKGSFSTLEIQRTEQGDSAMYLCASSFDTSGSNNEQFFGPGTRLTVL.

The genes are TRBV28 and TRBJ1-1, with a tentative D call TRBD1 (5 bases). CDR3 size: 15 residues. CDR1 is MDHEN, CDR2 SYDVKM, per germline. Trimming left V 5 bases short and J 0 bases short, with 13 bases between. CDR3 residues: CASSGRDGLNTEAFF. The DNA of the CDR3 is TGTGCCAGCAGTGGGAGGGACGGATTGAACACTGAAGCTTTCTTT.